The 22 T cell receptor beta chains presented below share a single source sample, sequenced in a study of T cells after yellow fever vaccination. TCRdb fed the 5' RACE reads into MiXCR, producing one record per CDR3 protein. The repertoire holds around 350,000 distinct CDR3 sequences, around 10% seen once, with 15% to 20% in the top ten. The source material was PBMCs, sampled on the day of the first yellow fever vaccination. Receptor source: a man aged 18 to 29 who received the YFV17D yellow fever vaccine.

This chain joins TRBV12-3 or TRBV12-4 and TRBJ2-5; a weak D match, TRBD2 (7 bases). The CDR3 extends over 16 amino acids. V was shortened by 3 bases and J by 4 bases, with 18 bases between the two germline ends. The CDR3 DNA sequence: TGTGCCAGCAGTTTCAACCGGCCGGGGGGCGGAGAGACCCAGTACTTC. Amino acids: CASSFNRPGGGETQYF.

This clonotype was picked up a small number of times. V usage is TRBV15 and J usage is TRBJ2-5; tentatively, D is TRBD1 (5 bases). The V end was cut by 4 bases, the J end by 4 bases, with 7 bases between. This CDR3 has 12 residues. The germline V gene has CDR1 LNHNV and CDR2 YYDKDF (reference sequence). The CDR3 is CATSTDRETQYF. The CDR3 DNA is TGTGCCACCAGCACCGACAGAGAGACCCAGTACTTC.

V usage is TRBV7-9 and J usage is TRBJ1-1; no clear D gene. The germline gives CDR1 SEHNR, CDR2 FQNEAQ (reference sequence). The CDR3 totals 17 residues. V was shortened by 8 bases and J by 0 bases, with 22 bases between the two germline ends. The CDR3 is CASSVSLSTGMNTEAFF. The CDR3 DNA is TGTGCCAGCTCTGTCTCCTTATCGACGGGGATGAACACTGAAGCTTTCTTT. Complete variable domain (other parts from reference TRBV7-9 and TRBJ1-1): DTGVSQNPRHKITKRGQNVTFRCDPISEHNRLYWYRQTLGQGPEFLTYFQNEAQLEKSRLLSDRFSAERPKGSFSTLEIQRTEQGDSAMYLCASSVSLSTGMNTEAFFGQGTRLTVV.

This clonotype came up a few times. The chain joins TRBV5-5 to TRBJ2-1, with TRBD1 identical over 7 bases. This CDR3 is 15 amino acids long. Germline loops: CDR1 SGHKS, CDR2 YYEKEE (reference sequence). V was pared by 0 bases and J by 3 bases, with 3 bases of the junction left unmatched. The CDR3 here is CASSLGRDSYNEQFF. For the CDR3, the DNA is TGTGCCAGCAGCTTGGGTCGGGACAGCTACAATGAGCAGTTCTTC.

At least ten counts were recorded for this clonotype. This chain connects TRBV7-2 to TRBJ1-2; no reliable D call. The germline V gene has CDR1 SGHTA and CDR2 FQGNSA. Deletions cut 4 bases from V and 4 bases from J, with 16 bases between. The CDR3 has 15 residues. CDR3 coding DNA: TGTGCCAGCAGCTCCTTCGTTACCGGCCCCTATGGCTACACCTTC. As protein: CASSSFVTGPYGYTF.

This clonotype has only a few counts. The chain employs TRBV2 and TRBJ2-7; D might be TRBD2 (6 bases). Germline V gene sequence: CDR1 SNHLY, CDR2 FYNNEI. This CDR3 region has 15 residues. Trimming removed 8 bases at V and 0 bases at J, with 17 bases between. The CDR3 here is CASCTRGTRSYEQYF. The CDR3 DNA sequence: TGTGCCAGCTGCACGCGGGGCACCCGCTCCTACGAGCAGTACTTC.

The chain recombines TRBV4-1 with TRBJ2-7; no definite D call. The V gene's germline CDR1 is MGHRA and CDR2 YSYEKL. The CDR3 runs to 15 residues. Here the CDR3 DNA reads TGCGCCAGCAGCCAAGATACTTACAGCTCCTACGAGCCGTACGTC. It is translated as CASSQDTYSSYEPYV.

This clonotype was counted a few times. This chain joins TRBV7-2 and TRBJ2-5; 12 nucleotides match TRBD2. This CDR3 contains 14 residues. V dropped 3 bases and J dropped 9; count of bases not matched to a gene: 5. Germline V CDR1 and CDR2: SGHTA, FQGNSA. DNA of the CDR3: TGTGCCAGCAGCTTCCTAGCGGGGGGGGGTGCCCAGTACTTC. Protein: CASSFLAGGGAQYF.

This clonotype was observed a handful of times. The V call is TRBV19, the J call TRBJ1-1, with TRBD1 as a possible D gene (5 bases). V dropped 7 bases and J dropped 7 bases, with 19 bases sitting between them. This CDR3 region has 14 residues. Germline CDR1 is LNHDA and CDR2 is SQIVND (reference sequence). DNA of the CDR3: TGTGCCAGTAACTGGGGCCCGGAGGGCAATGAAGCTTTCTTT. This codes for CASNWGPEGNEAFF. Variable domain in full (rest from reference TRBV19 and TRBJ1-1): DGGITQSPKYLFRKEGQNVTLSCEQNLNHDAMYWYRQDPGQGLRLIYYSQIVNDFQKGDIAEGYSVSREKKESFPLTVTSAQKNPTAFYLCASNWGPEGNEAFFGQGTRLTVV.

This clonotype was counted many times. This sequence joins TRBV5-1 and TRBJ2-2; maybe TRBD1 (5 bases). Germline CDR1 and CDR2: SGHRS and YFSETQ. The CDR3 loop spans 12 amino acids. With 6 bases removed from V and 5 bases from J, the gap between germline ends came to 8 bases. CDR3 sequence: CASIQGTGELFF. CDR3 sequence (DNA): TGCGCCAGCATTCAGGGAACCGGGGAGCTGTTTTTT.

The chain has TRBV4-3 and TRBJ2-2; tentatively, D is TRBD1 (6 bases). The germline V gene encodes CDR1 LGHNA and CDR2 YSLEER. V was trimmed by 5 bases and J by 4 bases, leaving 14 bases between them. This CDR3 contains 15 residues. The CDR3 region is CASSWGPAVTGELFF. The DNA for the CDR3 is TGCGCCAGCAGCTGGGGGCCCGCGGTCACCGGGGAGCTGTTTTTT.

There are a few counts of this clonotype. V usage is TRBV4-1 and J usage is TRBJ2-1; D is possibly TRBD2 (5 bases). The ends were cut back, 7 bases at V and 3 bases at J, with 13 bases in the middle. The CDR3 spans 14 residues. Germline CDR1 reads MGHRA; CDR2 reads YSYEKL. The CDR3 loop is CASTSLGSYNEQFF. In nucleotides, the CDR3 is TGCGCCAGCACATCCCTGGGGAGCTACAATGAGCAGTTCTTC.

The chain couples TRBV24-1 to TRBJ1-2; D gene uncertain. The CDR3 runs 11 residues. Trimming shortened V by 1 base and J by 8 bases, and 4 bases separated the two germline ends. The germline gives CDR1 KGHDR, CDR2 SFDVKD. CDR3 amino acids: CATSDLVGYTF. CDR3 nucleotides: TGTGCCACCAGTGATTTAGTCGGCTACACCTTC.

This clonotype was detected only a few times. V and J are TRBV27 and TRBJ1-5, with 7 bases matching TRBD1. Germline CDR1 MNHEY, CDR2 SMNVEV (reference sequence). The CDR3 consists of 14 residues. The junction had 6 bases not matched to a gene; V was cut back by 6 bases and J by 4 bases. This CDR3 reads CASRRTTGNQPQHF. The CDR3 nucleotides read TGTGCCAGCAGGAGAACGACAGGGAATCAGCCCCAGCATTTT.

The table lists this clonotype with a few counts. The V gene is TRBV20-1, the J gene TRBJ2-7; D could derive from TRBD1 or TRBD2 (6 bases each). Germline-derived CDR1 and CDR2 are DFQATT and SNEGSKA (reference sequence). The CDR3 is 13 residues long. V was clipped by 6 bases and J by 3 bases, with 15 bases between them. In DNA form, the CDR3 reads TGCAGTGCAAGACGGGGGCTCGACTACGAGCAGTACTTC. Its protein is CSARRGLDYEQYF.

In its sample, this clonotype was seen a few times. This chain connects TRBV18 to TRBJ2-7; 8 nucleotides agree with TRBD1. Germline V gene data show CDR1 as KGHSH and CDR2 as LQKENI. This CDR3 comprises 14 residues. The junction had 3 bases not matched to a gene; V was cut back by 1 base and J by 4 bases. The CDR3, as DNA: TGTGCCAGCTCACCACAAGGACAGGGATACGAGCAGTACGTC. It is translated as CASSPQGQGYEQYV.

The chain joins TRBV20-1 to TRBJ1-4, with D perhaps TRBD1 (6 bases). V was shortened by 3 bases and J by 6 bases, with 14 bases between the two germline ends. Germline V CDR1 and CDR2: DFQATT, SNEGSKA (reference sequence). The CDR3 length is 14 residues. This CDR3 reads CSASDPRQDEKLFF. As DNA, the CDR3 is TGCAGTGCTAGTGATCCGAGACAGGATGAAAAACTGTTTTTT.

This chain links TRBV6-5 with TRBJ2-5; 10 positions match TRBD2. The V and J ends lost 3 bases and 9 bases, in that order; junction bases with no gene match: 10. The germline V gene encodes CDR1 MNHEY and CDR2 SVGAGI. This CDR3 region has 15 residues. DNA for the CDR3: TGTGCCAGCAGTTATCCGAGCGGGGGGGCGGTGGCCCAGTACTTC. It encodes CASSYPSGGAVAQYF.

This clonotype was detected only a few times. The chain joins TRBV20-1 to TRBJ2-3, with D unresolved. With 7 bases removed from V and 5 bases from J, the gap between germline ends came to 16 bases. The CDR3 runs to 13 residues. Germline V lookup: CDR1 DFQATT, CDR2 SNEGSKA (reference sequence). Here the CDR3 reads CSGDRPRRDTQYF. CDR3 coding DNA: TGCAGTGGAGATAGGCCAAGGAGAGATACGCAGTATTTT.

The rearrangement joins TRBV7-2 to TRBJ2-5; possible D gene TRBD1, 5 bases. This CDR3 is 14 amino acids long. The germline V gene has CDR1 SGHTA and CDR2 FQGNSA. V was pared by 2 bases and J by 5 bases, with 12 bases between. CDR3 loop: CASSLTQGRETQYF. The CDR3 DNA sequence: TGTGCCAGCAGCTTAACTCAGGGCCGGGAGACCCAGTACTTC.

The genes are TRBV12-3 or TRBV12-4 and TRBJ1-1; the D is unclear. The CDR3 extends over 15 amino acids. V lost 6 bases and J lost 1, with 15 bases in between. The CDR3 is CASSPMSGRNTEAFF. CDR3 sequence (DNA): TGTGCCAGCAGCCCCATGTCGGGGAGGAACACTGAAGCTTTCTTT.

The chain employs TRBV6-1 and TRBJ1-5; D gene uncertain. The CDR3 is made up of 17 amino acids. CDR1 is MNHNS and CDR2 is SASEGT in the germline V gene. V gave up 6 bases and J gave up 0 bases, with 18 bases separating them. CDR3 region: CASRSRGARNSNQPQHF. In nucleotides, the CDR3 is TGTGCCAGCAGGTCCCGAGGTGCGAGGAATAGCAATCAGCCCCAGCATTTT.